One sample yielded the 19 T cell receptor beta chains listed below, sequenced in a study of PD-L1 blockade in urothelial cancer. As for time point: peripheral blood 6 weeks after treatment start. Some clones are missing from TCRdb's copy, which holds only in-frame ones; the method was immunoSEQ multiplex PCR. Here the sample spans roughly 50,000 clones, roughly 80% being singletons. The specimen comprised PBMCs, sampled around atezolizumab (anti-PD-L1) treatment. Receptors were obtained from a man between 65 and 85 years old with urothelial cancer.

The chain employs TRBV5-4 and TRBJ1-4, with 8 bases fitting TRBD1. V gave up 4 bases and J gave up 8 bases; unmatched junction bases: 10. CDR1 and CDR2 (germline): SGHNT, YYREEE (reference sequence). The CDR3 runs to 15 residues. The CDR3 protein is CASSDRTGIGEKLFF. Here the CDR3 DNA reads TGTGCCAGCAGCGACCGGACAGGGATCGGCGAAAAACTGTTTTTT. Full variable domain (outside the CDR3, taken from reference TRBV5-4 and TRBJ1-4): ETGVTQSPTHLIKTRGQQVTLRCSSQSGHNTVSWYQQALGQGPQFIFQYYREEENGRGNFPPRFSGLQFPNYSSELNVNALELDDSALYLCASSDRTGIGEKLFFGSGTQLSVL.

This chain links TRBV5-6 with TRBJ1-2; weak D call: TRBD1 (5 bases). CDR3 length: 14 amino acids. Deletions cut 1 base from V and 8 bases from J, with 15 bases between. Germline V lookup: CDR1 SGHDT, CDR2 YYEEEE. CDR3 amino acids: CASSLWGTRVGYTF. CDR3 coding DNA: TGTGCCAGCAGCTTGTGGGGTACCAGGGTAGGCTACACCTTC.

The chain couples TRBV7-9 to TRBJ2-1; 10 bases map to TRBD2. The junction had 8 bases not matched to a gene; V was cut back by 5 bases and J by 4 bases. The CDR3 loop spans 16 amino acids. CDR1 is SEHNR, CDR2 FQNEAQ, per germline (reference sequence). CDR3 protein: CASSAFSSGGYNEQFF. CDR3 nucleotide sequence: TGTGCCAGCAGCGCCTTTTCTAGCGGGGGATACAATGAGCAGTTCTTC. Looking up the rest from reference TRBV7-9 and TRBJ2-1 gives the full variable domain: DTGVSQNPRHKITKRGQNVTFRCDPISEHNRLYWYRQTLGQGPEFLTYFQNEAQLEKSRLLSDRFSAERPKGSFSTLEIQRTEQGDSAMYLCASSAFSSGGYNEQFFGPGTRLTVL.

The gene calls are TRBV5-1 and TRBJ2-2; D ambiguous. CDR3 length equals 16 residues. Per the germline V gene, CDR1 is SGHRS and CDR2 is YFSETQ. Trimming removed 1 base at V and 1 base at J, with 11 bases between. This CDR3 reads CASSLNQVENTGELFF. The CDR3 region has the DNA TGCGCCAGCAGCTTGAACCAGGTTGAGAACACCGGGGAGCTGTTTTTT.

The chain recombines TRBV11-3 with TRBJ1-1; D might be TRBD1 (5 bases). The CDR3 has 13 residues. CDR1 SGHNT and CDR2 YENEEA come from the germline V gene. Trimming took 5 bases from V and 3 from J, leaving 10 bases between them. CDR3 in DNA: TGTGCCAGCAGCCTCGACAGAGACACTGAAGCTTTCTTT. Translated, it gives CASSLDRDTEAFF.

This clone was seen a few times. The chain has TRBV2 and TRBJ2-1; a possible D gene is TRBD2 (6 bases). This CDR3 is built from 14 residues. Germline V gene data show CDR1 as SNHLY and CDR2 as FYNNEI. Trimming took 3 bases from V and 10 from J, leaving 16 bases between them. For the CDR3, the DNA is TGTGCCAGCAGTGACCCTGTACTAGCTACCGAGCAGTTCTTC. This codes for CASSDPVLATEQFF. The full variable domain, rest sourced from reference TRBV2 and TRBJ2-1, is EPEVTQTPSHQVTQMGQEVILRCVPISNHLYFYWYRQILGQKVEFLVSFYNNEISEKSEIFDDQFSVERPDGSNFTLKIRSTKLEDSAMYFCASSDPVLATEQFFGPGTRLTVL.

The chain uses TRBV4-1 and TRBJ2-7; D perhaps matches TRBD1 (5 bases). Trimming stripped 1 base from V and 2 bases from J, with 15 bases between. The CDR3 spans 16 residues. Germline V lookup: CDR1 MGHRA, CDR2 YSYEKL. The CDR3 DNA is TGCGCCAGCAGCCAAGGACTGACAGACTTACCCTACGAGCAGTACTTC. Protein product: CASSQGLTDLPYEQYF.

The chain joins TRBV29-1 to TRBJ1-1; D is uncertain. V shed 2 bases and J shed 4 bases, with 8 bases lying between them. The germline V gene has CDR1 SQVTM and CDR2 ANQGSEA. The CDR3 loop spans 12 amino acids. This CDR3 reads CSVERSGTEAFF. The CDR3 nucleotides read TGCAGCGTTGAAAGGTCGGGCACTGAAGCTTTCTTT.

V gene TRBV4-2 combines with J gene TRBJ1-1, with D maybe TRBD1 (5 bases). V dropped 0 bases and J dropped 1 base, with 9 bases sitting between them. CDR1 is LGHNA and CDR2 is YNFKEQ in the germline V gene. This CDR3 has 15 amino acids. DNA for the CDR3: TGTGCCAGCAGCCAAGATCCGGGGGAGAACACTGAAGCTTTCTTT. This codes for CASSQDPGENTEAFF.

The chain carries TRBV19 and TRBJ1-5, with D possibly TRBD1 on 6 matching bases. The ends were cut back, 6 bases at V and 3 bases at J, with 15 bases in the middle. Germline CDR1 is LNHDA and CDR2 is SQIVND (reference sequence). The CDR3 loop spans 15 amino acids. CDR3 in DNA: TGTGCCAGTAGGCCCCCGACAGGAGTCAATCAGCCCCAGCATTTT. Translation gives CASRPPTGVNQPQHF. Using reference TRBV19 and TRBJ1-5 for the parts outside the CDR3, the full variable domain is DGGITQSPKYLFRKEGQNVTLSCEQNLNHDAMYWYRQDPGQGLRLIYYSQIVNDFQKGDIAEGYSVSREKKESFPLTVTSAQKNPTAFYLCASRPPTGVNQPQHFGDGTRLSIL.

The gene calls are TRBV10-1 and TRBJ2-5; maybe TRBD2 (5 bases). V was cut by 2 bases and J by 9 bases, with 13 bases left in between. The CDR3 extends over 13 amino acids. Germline values: CDR1 WNHNN, CDR2 SYGVQD (reference sequence). CDR3 bases: TGCGCCAGCAGTGAGACTATGGAGGAGGCCCAGTACTTC. This sequence encodes CASSETMEEAQYF.

The chain couples TRBV19 to TRBJ1-1, with TRBD1 matching 7 bases. Trimming cost V 1 base and J 0 bases; bases outside gene matches: 5. The germline gives CDR1 LNHDA, CDR2 SQIVND (reference sequence). The CDR3 contains 16 residues. The CDR3 region has the DNA TGTGCCAGTAGTATAGGTTGGGACAGCTTGAACACTGAAGCTTTCTTT. This codes for CASSIGWDSLNTEAFF.

The CDR3 coding sequence is TGTGCCGGGACCGGGACAGGGGGCCTGAGGGGCTACACCTTC. Translation: CAGTGTGGLRGYTF. The chain uses TRBV30 and TRBJ1-2; 12 bases agree with TRBD1. Germline V gives CDR1 GTSNPN, CDR2 SVGIG (reference sequence). CDR3 length equals 14 residues. V lost 8 bases, J lost 8 bases, and 12 bases stayed unmatched. The full variable domain, in which reference TRBV30 and TRBJ1-2 provide the parts outside the CDR3, is SQTIHQWPATLVQPVGSPLSLECTVEGTSNPNLYWYRQAAGRGLQLLFYSVGIGQISSEVPQNLSASRPQDRQFILSSKKLLLSDSGFYLCAGTGTGGLRGYTFGSGTRLTVV.

The chain joins TRBV19 to TRBJ2-3; 7 bases agree with TRBD2. The ends lost 1 base at V and 4 bases at J; junction bases unmatched: 2. Looked up from germline, CDR1 is LNHDA and CDR2 is SQIVND (reference sequence). This CDR3 has 14 residues. This chain's CDR3 is CASSIGGRADTQYF. CDR3 sequence (DNA): TGTGCCAGTAGTATAGGGGGGAGGGCAGATACGCAGTATTTT.

The V gene is TRBV6-5, the J gene TRBJ2-5; weak D call: TRBD2 (5 bases). Germline V gives CDR1 MNHEY, CDR2 SVGAGI. Deletions cut 2 bases from V and 7 bases from J, with 14 bases between. This CDR3 contains 14 residues. The CDR3 sequence: CASSYGRGPGTQYF. CDR3 sequence (DNA): TGTGCCAGCAGTTACGGGAGAGGGCCGGGGACCCAGTACTTC.

The chain combines TRBV21-1 with TRBJ2-2; the DNA was not compared with TRBD2, the D call given in the table. TRBV21-1 constitutes a pseudogene. There are 17 residues in the CDR3. CDR3 sequence: CASSKRPTGGDTGELFF. The CDR3 DNA follows: TGTGCCAGCAGCAAAAGGCCGACTGGGGGGGACACCGGGGAGCTGTTTTTT.

The V call is TRBV2, the J call TRBJ2-3; a weak D match, TRBD2 (6 bases). The CDR3 consists of 15 residues. Germline V gene sequence: CDR1 SNHLY, CDR2 FYNNEI. Trimming removed 0 bases from V and 1 base from J, with 8 bases in between. This CDR3 is CASSEALARTDTQYF. The CDR3, as DNA: TGTGCCAGCAGTGAAGCGCTAGCGCGCACAGATACGCAGTATTTT.

This clone qualifies as medium-sized. V usage is TRBV29-1 and J usage is TRBJ2-2; 10 bases align to TRBD1. Germline V lookup: CDR1 SQVTM, CDR2 ANQGSEA. The CDR3 loop spans 17 amino acids. Unmatched junction bases numbered 13, after V lost 5 bases and J lost 4 bases. CDR3 bases: TGCAGCGTTCGAGTTGGAGGGACAGGGGCCGCCACCGGGGAGCTGTTTTTT. Translating it yields CSVRVGGTGAATGELFF.

The V gene is TRBV28, the J gene TRBJ1-5, with D hard to call. From germline, CDR1 is MDHEN and CDR2 SYDVKM. This CDR3 spans 11 amino acids. With 3 bases removed from V and 11 bases from J, the gap between germline ends came to 8 bases. The CDR3 loop reads CASSFDGAQHF. CDR3 coding DNA: TGTGCCAGCAGTTTTGACGGGGCCCAGCATTTT.